These 10 T cell receptor beta chains originate from one sample sequenced in a study of T cells in Graves' hyperthyroidism and ophthalmopathy. Amplification targeted TCR beta CDR3 regions from RNA transcripts. The study used the HTBI primer set for a first-round RT-PCR of the TCR CDR3. Using its own MiXCR run on the multiplex PCR reads, TCRdb lists one record per CDR3 protein. The sample carries around 200,000 distinct CDR3 sequences, around 15% recorded once. The specimen sequenced was blood. These receptors originate from a woman aged 45-65 years with Graves' hyperthyroidism.

At least ten counts were recorded for this clonotype. V gene TRBV28 combines with J gene TRBJ2-2; D is perhaps TRBD1 (7 bases). The CDR3 length is 16 residues. The germline V and J ends were trimmed by 4 bases and 6 bases, with 18 bases remaining between them. Per the germline V gene, CDR1 is MDHEN and CDR2 is SYDVKM. The CDR3 here is CASSYGRGVRAGELFF. The CDR3 bases are TGTGCCAGCAGTTATGGCAGGGGGGTAAGGGCCGGGGAGCTGTTTTTT.

This clonotype was detected many times. The chain couples TRBV5-6 to TRBJ2-7; tentatively, D is TRBD1 (6 bases). The ends were cut back, 2 bases at V and 5 bases at J, with 17 bases in the middle. CDR1 is SGHDT, CDR2 YYEEEE, per germline. The CDR3 covers 15 residues. The CDR3 here is CASSFRGPLANEQYF. CDR3 nucleotides: TGTGCCAGCAGCTTCAGGGGTCCCCTGGCTAACGAGCAGTACTTC. The variable domain in full, with the rest retrieved from reference TRBV5-6 and TRBJ2-7, is DAGVTQSPTHLIKTRGQQVTLRCSPKSGHDTVSWYQQALGQGPQFIFQYYEEEERQRGNFPDRFSGHQFPNYSSELNVNALLLGDSALYLCASSFRGPLANEQYFGPGTRLTVT.

The table lists this clonotype with a few counts. With a much larger clone just one base away, this may be a read error. This chain uses TRBV24-1 with TRBJ1-3; D gene unclear. The CDR3 has 13 amino acids. Germline lookup yields CDR1 KGHDR and CDR2 SFDVKD. The V end lost 7 bases, the J end lost 0 bases, and 6 bases lay between the germline ends. CDR3 nucleotide sequence: TGTGCCACCAGCAGACGCTCTGGAAACACCATATATTTT. Protein product: CATSRRSGNTIYF.

This clonotype was seen once. The rearrangement uses TRBV7-2 and TRBJ1-1; no firm D call. V was trimmed by 7 bases and J by 1 base, leaving 16 bases between them. Per germline, CDR1 SGHTA and CDR2 FQGNSA. The CDR3 runs to 15 residues. The CDR3 protein is CASIPEDFWNTEAFF. The CDR3 bases are TGTGCCAGCATCCCAGAGGACTTTTGGAACACTGAAGCTTTCTTT.

This clonotype was recorded at least ten times. The rearrangement uses TRBV3-1 and TRBJ1-6; TRBD1 is a possible D gene (5 bases). Trimming removed 3 bases from V and 9 bases from J, with 9 bases in between. Looked up from germline, CDR1 is LGHDT and CDR2 is YNNKEL (reference sequence). The CDR3 covers 13 residues. CDR3 sequence: CASSHRQLSPLHF. For the CDR3, the DNA is TGTGCCAGCAGCCATCGACAGCTTTCACCCCTCCACTTT. The full variable domain, with the rest looked up from reference TRBV3-1 and TRBJ1-6, is DTAVSQTPKYLVTQMGNDKSIKCEQNLGHDTMYWYKQDSKKFLKIMFSYNNKELIINETVPNRFSPKSPDKAHLNLHINSLELGDSAVYFCASSHRQLSPLHFGNGTRLTVT.

This chain connects TRBV24-1 to TRBJ2-2; D gene unclear. This CDR3 is 15 amino acids long. In germline, CDR1 is KGHDR, CDR2 SFDVKD. V lost 4 bases to trimming and J lost 2 bases, with 10 bases between them. The CDR3: CATSEKGFNTGELFF. The CDR3 DNA reads as TGTGCCACCAGTGAAAAGGGATTTAACACCGGGGAGCTGTTTTTT.

This clonotype was detected many times. The chain employs TRBV19 and TRBJ2-2; D possibly corresponds to TRBD1 (6 bases). V lost 7 bases to trimming and J lost 6 bases, with 15 bases between them. The germline CDR1 and CDR2 sequences are LNHDA and SQIVND (reference sequence). This CDR3 has 14 amino acids. CDR3 protein: CASKPPNRAGELFF. As DNA, the CDR3 is TGTGCCAGTAAACCACCGAACAGGGCCGGGGAGCTGTTTTTT.

This clonotype has at least ten counts. V and J are TRBV19 and TRBJ1-1; D is perhaps TRBD1 (6 bases). The CDR3 is 16 residues long. The germline gives CDR1 LNHDA, CDR2 SQIVND (reference sequence). Between the trimmed V and J ends, which lost 3 bases and 5 bases, there was a span of 19 bases. Here the CDR3 DNA reads TGTGCCAGTAGTATCCGGGGGCTGGTGCGGACGACTGAAGCTTTCTTT. It translates to CASSIRGLVRTTEAFF.

The chain uses TRBV3-1 and TRBJ2-5; tentative D call: TRBD2 (5 bases). The CDR3 runs 15 residues. Trimming pared 3 bases from V and 4 bases from J, leaving 15 bases between. The germline V gene encodes CDR1 LGHDT and CDR2 YNNKEL (reference sequence). The CDR3 DNA reads as TGTGCCAGCAGCCAGCTACGGGGTGGAGTAGAGACCCAGTACTTC. It yields the protein CASSQLRGGVETQYF.

The V call is TRBV4-1, the J call TRBJ2-1, with TRBD2 matching over 8 bases. Germline CDR1 reads MGHRA; CDR2 reads YSYEKL. This CDR3 region has 17 residues. J was trimmed by 6 bases and V by 1 base; bases with no gene match: 11. DNA of the CDR3: TGCGCCAGCAGCCAAGTTGTAACTAGCGGAGGTATCAATGAGCAGTTCTTC. It specifies CASSQVVTSGGINEQFF.